This TCR beta chain comes out of a study of blood T cell repertoires in COVID-19. At the level of the study: Material from acute and convalescent COVID-19 was sourced from the United States, Italy and Spain. The cDNA or gDNA used as material had been derived from T cells, B-cell-depleted T cells, or PBMCs.

Deletions cut 1 base from V and 4 bases from J, with 13 bases between. Germline V gives CDR1 SGHAT, CDR2 FQNNGV. The CDR3 spans 15 residues. Clones were sequenced by immunoSEQ multiplex PCR, and TCRdb holds only the in-frame ones, with some missing. The data show some 120,000 clones, 87% seen once. The rearrangement uses TRBV11-2 and TRBJ1-2, with D possibly matching TRBD1 (5 bases). This receptor was identified in a woman aged 55-69 years with acute or convalescent COVID-19. The sample consisted of peripheral blood. As DNA, the CDR3 is TGTGCCAGCAGCTTAGGAACGGGGGGTTTCTATGGCTACACCTTC. As protein: CASSLGTGGFYGYTF.